These 19 T cell receptor beta chains originate from one sample sequenced in a study of neurological immune-mediated disorders. Described time point: longitudinal time-point 1 (baseline). MiXCR, run by TCRdb on the 5' RACE reads, gives a single entry per CDR3 protein. This table holds over 55,000 distinct CDR3 sequences, approximately 12% found once. Material for sequencing was PBMCs. These TCRs come from a male donor with HTLV-1-associated myelopathy (HAM/TSP).

In its sample, this clonotype was seen many times. The J gene is TRBJ1-6, the V gene TRBV18, with a weak D call TRBD1 (6 bases). The CDR3 is made up of 18 amino acids. The germline V gene encodes CDR1 KGHSH and CDR2 LQKENI. Trimming took off 6 bases at V and 7 bases at J, with 25 bases between the two ends. The DNA of the CDR3 is TGTGCCAGCTCCCTTCAGAGCGGAGTGGGGGGCACAAATTCACCCCTCCACTTT. The encoded protein is CASSLQSGVGGTNSPLHF.

Ten or more counts support this clonotype. The V call is TRBV12-3 or TRBV12-4, the J call TRBJ1-6, with a possible D match to TRBD1 (5 bases). This CDR3 comprises 14 residues. V was cut by 3 bases and J by 5 bases, with 8 bases left in between. The chain's CDR3 is CASSFGGNNSPLHF. The CDR3 nucleotides are TGTGCCAGCAGTTTCGGGGGGAATAATTCACCCCTCCACTTT.

This clonotype was seen repeatedly, ten times or more. For the CDR3, the DNA is TGTGCCAGCAGCCAAATGGGACAGGGGCGGATTGAAGCTTTCTTT. It codes for CASSQMGQGRIEAFF. The chain is built from TRBV3-1 and TRBJ1-1; TRBD1 matches at 10 bases. CDR1 is LGHDT, CDR2 YNNKEL, per germline (reference sequence). J lost 7 bases, V lost 2 bases, and 7 bases had no gene match. This CDR3 spans 15 amino acids.

This clonotype came up many times. The CDR3 DNA sequence: TGTGCCAGCAGCTTATGGACAGCGTATAGCAATCAGCCCCAGCATTTT. It yields the protein CASSLWTAYSNQPQHF. This chain joins TRBV5-6 and TRBJ1-5; D might be TRBD1 (6 bases). Trimming stripped 2 bases from V and 0 bases from J, with 12 bases between. Germline V CDR1 and CDR2: SGHDT, YYEEEE. There are 16 residues in the CDR3.

This clonotype has a count of ten or more. The rearrangement joins TRBV7-9 to TRBJ1-5; TRBD1 might be the D (5 bases). The V end was cut by 1 base, the J end by 7 bases, with 8 bases between. The V gene's germline CDR1 is SEHNR and CDR2 FQNEAQ (reference sequence). This CDR3 region has 13 residues. CDR3 sequence reads: CASSLDRGQPQHF. CDR3 in DNA: TGTGCCAGCAGCTTAGATCGGGGGCAGCCCCAGCATTTT.

This clonotype has at least ten counts. This chain connects TRBV7-9 to TRBJ1-1; weak D call: TRBD1 (6 bases). Trimming took 3 bases from V and 7 from J, leaving 15 bases between them. CDR1 and CDR2 (germline): SEHNR, FQNEAQ (reference sequence). CDR3 length: 14 residues. Here the CDR3 reads CASSLVMGADEAFF. The CDR3, as DNA: TGTGCCAGCAGCTTGGTAATGGGGGCGGATGAAGCTTTCTTT.

This clonotype has a count of ten or more. DNA for the CDR3: TGTGCCAGCATGGGGGGGCCAAATGAGCAGTTCTTC. As protein: CASMGGPNEQFF. The genes are TRBV2 and TRBJ2-1; D perhaps matches TRBD2 (7 bases). The ends were cut back, 7 bases at V and 7 bases at J, with 11 bases in the middle. The CDR3 spans 12 residues. CDR1 and CDR2 from the germline V gene are SNHLY and FYNNEI.

The sample holds many counts of this clonotype. The rearrangement uses TRBV9 and TRBJ1-6; D gene uncertain. The CDR3 is 18 amino acids. V was clipped by 6 bases and J by 6 bases, with 25 bases between them. Per the germline V gene, CDR1 is SGDLS and CDR2 is YYNGEE. Written as DNA, the CDR3 is TGTGCCAGCAACCTACTAAAGACGGGATGCGAGGTTAATTCACCCCTCCACTTT. It specifies CASNLLKTGCEVNSPLHF.

The chain uses TRBV7-2 and TRBJ2-7; D gene unclear. V lost 2 bases and J 0 bases, leaving 8 bases between the germline ends. CDR1 is SGHTA, CDR2 FQGNSA, per germline. The CDR3 totals 14 residues. The CDR3 coding sequence is TGTGCCAGCAGCTTACTCACAGCCTCCTACGAGCAGTACTTC. Translating gives CASSLLTASYEQYF.

This clonotype has ten or more counts. The chain recombines TRBV6-5 with TRBJ1-2; perhaps TRBD1 as D (5 bases). CDR1 is MNHEY and CDR2 is SVGAGI in the germline V gene. V was shortened by 5 bases and J by 3 bases, with 13 bases between the two germline ends. CDR3 size: 14 residues. CDR3: CASSPRDGYYGYTF. The CDR3 coding sequence is TGTGCCAGCAGTCCTAGGGACGGCTACTATGGCTACACCTTC.

This clonotype was seen repeatedly, ten times or more. The chain uses TRBV5-1 and TRBJ2-6; D may be TRBD1 (6 bases). V lost 4 bases and J lost 2, with 10 bases in between. The length of the CDR3 is 15 residues. Looked up from germline, CDR1 is SGHRS and CDR2 is YFSETQ. This CDR3 is CASSTTGAGANVLTF. The CDR3 DNA sequence: TGCGCCAGCAGCACGACAGGAGCTGGGGCCAACGTCCTGACTTTC. The full variable domain, its missing parts supplied by reference TRBV5-1 and TRBJ2-6, is KAGVTQTPRYLIKTRGQQVTLSCSPISGHRSVSWYQQTPGQGLQFLFEYFSETQRNKGNFPGRFSGRQFSNSRSEMNVSTLELGDSALYLCASSTTGAGANVLTFGAGSRLTVL.

This clonotype appeared many times. The chain is built from TRBV20-1 and TRBJ2-7; D gene uncertain. Per germline, CDR1 DFQATT and CDR2 SNEGSKA (reference sequence). The CDR3 is 14 residues long. V was cut by 2 bases and J by 4 bases, with 15 bases left in between. DNA for the CDR3: TGCAGTGCTAGATCTTGGTCCCTCGGGTACGAGCAGTACTTC. Translating gives CSARSWSLGYEQYF.

This clonotype has a count of ten or more. The V and J genes are TRBV5-1 and TRBJ1-2; D not resolved. V dropped 4 bases and J dropped 8 bases, with 21 bases sitting between them. The V gene's germline CDR1 is SGHRS and CDR2 YFSETQ. This CDR3 has 15 amino acids. The CDR3 loop is CASSPWVGKTRGYTF. CDR3 DNA: TGCGCCAGCAGCCCCTGGGTCGGGAAGACTAGGGGCTACACCTTC.

Many counts were recorded for this clonotype. The rearrangement links TRBV4-3 to TRBJ2-3, with TRBD2 identical over 10 bases. V was clipped by 0 bases and J by 3 bases; unmatched bases: 9. The V gene's germline CDR1 is LGHNA and CDR2 YSLEER. CDR3 length equals 18 residues. This CDR3 reads CASSQDRASGGVTDTQYF. The DNA for the CDR3 is TGCGCCAGCAGCCAAGATCGCGCCAGCGGGGGGGTTACAGATACGCAGTATTTT.

The rearrangement links TRBV6-2 or TRBV6-3 to TRBJ2-5, with TRBD2 identical over 9 bases. CDR3 size: 16 residues. Trimming at V came to 7 bases and at J to 5 bases, leaving 14 bases not matched to a gene. In germline, CDR1 is MNHEY, CDR2 SVGEGT. The CDR3 DNA follows: TGTGCCAGCACCAAAAAGCGGGGGGCCCGAGGGGAGACCCAGTACTTC. This gives the protein CASTKKRGARGETQYF.

This clonotype was counted at least ten times. V usage is TRBV2 and J usage is TRBJ2-2, with D hard to call. The ends were cut back, 1 base at V and 4 bases at J, with 4 bases in the middle. The CDR3 runs to 13 residues. The V gene's germline CDR1 is SNHLY and CDR2 FYNNEI. CDR3 in amino acids: CASSEVVTGELFF. The CDR3 region has the DNA TGTGCCAGCAGTGAAGTAGTCACCGGGGAGCTGTTTTTT.

This clonotype was seen ten or more times. The chain is built from TRBV5-1 and TRBJ2-5, with D possibly TRBD1 on 6 matching bases. Per germline, CDR1 SGHRS and CDR2 YFSETQ. V lost 3 bases to trimming and J lost 3 bases, with 12 bases between them. This CDR3 has 14 residues. The CDR3: CASSYQTGEETQYF. The DNA of the CDR3 is TGCGCCAGCAGCTACCAGACAGGCGAAGAGACCCAGTACTTC.

This clonotype was counted many times. The chain couples TRBV6-5 to TRBJ2-1; 9 bases agree with TRBD1. This CDR3 contains 16 residues. CDR1 is MNHEY, CDR2 SVGAGI, per germline. The V gene end was trimmed by 1 base and the J gene end by 6 bases; junction bases not matched to a gene: 7. The DNA of the CDR3 is TGTGCCAGCAGTTACTATACCGGGACAGGGACCAATGAGCAGTTCTTC. Protein product: CASSYYTGTGTNEQFF.

This clonotype was seen repeatedly, ten times or more. V and J are TRBV29-1 and TRBJ2-7; the D gene could be TRBD1 or TRBD2 (5 bases each). The CDR3 is 14 amino acids. Trimming removed 6 bases from V and 5 bases from J, with 20 bases in between. CDR1 and CDR2 from the germline V gene are SQVTM and ANQGSEA. The CDR3 bases are TGCAGCGTAGCACCGGGACGGCTCATCAACGAGCAGTACTTC. Amino acid sequence: CSVAPGRLINEQYF.